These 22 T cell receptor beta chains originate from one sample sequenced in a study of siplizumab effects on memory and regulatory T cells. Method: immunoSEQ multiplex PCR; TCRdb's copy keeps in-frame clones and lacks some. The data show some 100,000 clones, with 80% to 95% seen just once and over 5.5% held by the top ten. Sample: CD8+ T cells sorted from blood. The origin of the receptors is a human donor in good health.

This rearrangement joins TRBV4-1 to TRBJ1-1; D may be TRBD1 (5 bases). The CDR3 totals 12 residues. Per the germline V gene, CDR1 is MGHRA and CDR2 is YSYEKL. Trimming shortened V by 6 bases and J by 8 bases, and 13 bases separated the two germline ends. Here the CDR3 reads CASRGGLPEAFF. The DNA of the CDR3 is TGCGCCAGCAGGGGGGGACTGCCGGAAGCTTTCTTT.

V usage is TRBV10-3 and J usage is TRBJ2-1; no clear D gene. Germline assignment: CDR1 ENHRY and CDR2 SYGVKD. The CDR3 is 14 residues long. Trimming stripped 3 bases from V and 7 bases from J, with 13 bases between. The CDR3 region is CAISDIGVENEQFF. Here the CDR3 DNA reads TGTGCCATCAGTGACATTGGGGTGGAGAATGAGCAGTTCTTC.

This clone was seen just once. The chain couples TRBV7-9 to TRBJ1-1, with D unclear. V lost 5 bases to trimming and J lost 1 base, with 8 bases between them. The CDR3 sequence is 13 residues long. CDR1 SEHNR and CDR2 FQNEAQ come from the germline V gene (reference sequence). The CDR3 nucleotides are TGTGCCAGCAGCGAGGACGGGAACACTGAAGCTTTCTTT. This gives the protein CASSEDGNTEAFF.

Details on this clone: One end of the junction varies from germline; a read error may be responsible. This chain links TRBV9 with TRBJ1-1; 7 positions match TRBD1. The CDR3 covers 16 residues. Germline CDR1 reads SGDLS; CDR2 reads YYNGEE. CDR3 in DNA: TGTGCCAGCAGCATCCGGACAGGACCTGCTGACACTGAAACTTTCTTT. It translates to CASSIRTGPADTETFF.

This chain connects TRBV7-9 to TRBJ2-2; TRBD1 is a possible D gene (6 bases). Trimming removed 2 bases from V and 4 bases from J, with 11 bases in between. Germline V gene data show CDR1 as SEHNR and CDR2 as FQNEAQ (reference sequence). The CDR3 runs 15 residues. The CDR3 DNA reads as TGTGCCAGCAGCTTATCACAGGGTATCACCGGGGAGCTGTTTTTT. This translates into CASSLSQGITGELFF.

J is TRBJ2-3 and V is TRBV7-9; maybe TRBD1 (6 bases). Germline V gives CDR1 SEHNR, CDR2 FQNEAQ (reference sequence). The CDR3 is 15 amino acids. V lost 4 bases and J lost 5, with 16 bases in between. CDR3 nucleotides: TGTGCCAGCAGCTCACCCTTGGGGGCTGGAGATACGCAGTATTTT. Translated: CASSSPLGAGDTQYF.

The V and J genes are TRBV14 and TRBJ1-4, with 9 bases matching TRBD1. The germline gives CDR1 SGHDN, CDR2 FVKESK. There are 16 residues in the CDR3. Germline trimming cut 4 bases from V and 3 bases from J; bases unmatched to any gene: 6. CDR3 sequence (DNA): TGTGCCAGCAGCCGGTTGGACAGGGGAGCTAATGAAAAACTGTTTTTT. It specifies CASSRLDRGANEKLFF.

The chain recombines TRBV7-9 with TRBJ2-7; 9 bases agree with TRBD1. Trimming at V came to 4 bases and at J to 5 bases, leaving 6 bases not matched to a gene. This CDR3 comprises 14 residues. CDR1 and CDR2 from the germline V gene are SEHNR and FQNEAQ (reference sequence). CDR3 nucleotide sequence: TGTGCCAGCAGCTGGACAGGGGTCGGTGACGAGCAGTACTTC. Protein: CASSWTGVGDEQYF. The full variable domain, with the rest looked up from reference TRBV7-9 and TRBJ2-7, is DTGVSQNPRHKITKRGQNVTFRCDPISEHNRLYWYRQTLGQGPEFLTYFQNEAQLEKSRLLSDRFSAERPKGSFSTLEIQRTEQGDSAMYLCASSWTGVGDEQYFGPGTRLTVT.

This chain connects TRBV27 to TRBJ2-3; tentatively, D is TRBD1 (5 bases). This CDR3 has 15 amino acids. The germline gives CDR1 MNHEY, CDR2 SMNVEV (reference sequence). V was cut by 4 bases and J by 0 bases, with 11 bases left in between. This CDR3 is CASSSGISSTDTQYF. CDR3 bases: TGTGCCAGCAGTTCAGGGATTTCTAGCACAGATACGCAGTATTTT.

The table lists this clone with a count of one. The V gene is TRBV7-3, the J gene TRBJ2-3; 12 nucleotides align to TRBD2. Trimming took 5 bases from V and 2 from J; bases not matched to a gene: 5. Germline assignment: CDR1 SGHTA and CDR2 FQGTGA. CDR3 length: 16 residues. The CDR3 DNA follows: TGTGCCAGCAGCCCCGGGACTAGCGGGTACACAGATACGCAGTATTTT. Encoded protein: CASSPGTSGYTDTQYF.

The CDR3 nucleotides read TGTGCCAACTCCGGGACAGGGAACAATGAGCAGTTCTTC. Translation gives CANSGTGNNEQFF. V usage is TRBV10-3 and J usage is TRBJ2-1; 9 bases fit TRBD1. This CDR3 region has 13 residues. Germline-derived CDR1 and CDR2 are ENHRY and SYGVKD. Trimming removed 10 bases from V and 5 bases from J; junction bases left unmatched: 6.

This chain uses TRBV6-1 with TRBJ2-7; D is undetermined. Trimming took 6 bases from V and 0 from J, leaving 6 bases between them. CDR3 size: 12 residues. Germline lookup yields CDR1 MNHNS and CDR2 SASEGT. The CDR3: CASRGDSYEQYF. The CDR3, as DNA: TGTGCCAGCAGGGGTGACTCCTACGAGCAGTACTTC.

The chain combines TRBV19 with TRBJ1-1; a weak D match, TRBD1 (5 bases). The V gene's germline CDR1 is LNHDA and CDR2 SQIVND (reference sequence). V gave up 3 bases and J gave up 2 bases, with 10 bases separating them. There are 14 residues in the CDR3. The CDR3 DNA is TGTGCCAGTAGTATGAGGGACGAAAACACTGAAGCTTTCTTT. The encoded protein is CASSMRDENTEAFF.

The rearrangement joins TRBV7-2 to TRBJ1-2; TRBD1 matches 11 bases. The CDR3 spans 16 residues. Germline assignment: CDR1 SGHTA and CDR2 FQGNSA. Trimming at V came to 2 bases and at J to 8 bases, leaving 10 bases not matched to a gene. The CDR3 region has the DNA TGTGCCAGCAGCTTAACACCGGGACAGGGGGTAGGAGGCTACACCTTC. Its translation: CASSLTPGQGVGGYTF.

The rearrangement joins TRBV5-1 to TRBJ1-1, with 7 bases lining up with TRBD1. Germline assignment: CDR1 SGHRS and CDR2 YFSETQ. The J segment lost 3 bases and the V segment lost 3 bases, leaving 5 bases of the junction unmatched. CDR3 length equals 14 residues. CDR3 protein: CASSWTTGDTEAFF. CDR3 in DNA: TGCGCCAGCAGCTGGACCACAGGGGACACTGAAGCTTTCTTT.

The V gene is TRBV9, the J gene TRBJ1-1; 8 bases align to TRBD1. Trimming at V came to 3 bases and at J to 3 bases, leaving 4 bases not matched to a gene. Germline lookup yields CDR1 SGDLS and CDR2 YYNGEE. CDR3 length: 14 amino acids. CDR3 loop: CASSGADRDTEAFF. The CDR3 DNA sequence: TGTGCCAGCAGCGGAGCGGACAGGGACACTGAAGCTTTCTTT.

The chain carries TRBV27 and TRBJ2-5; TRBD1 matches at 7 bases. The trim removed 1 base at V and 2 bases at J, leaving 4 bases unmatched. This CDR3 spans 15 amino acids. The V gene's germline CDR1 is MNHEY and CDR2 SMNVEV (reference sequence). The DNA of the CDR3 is TGTGCCAGCAGTTTATGGACAGGACAACAAGAGACCCAGTACTTC. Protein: CASSLWTGQQETQYF.

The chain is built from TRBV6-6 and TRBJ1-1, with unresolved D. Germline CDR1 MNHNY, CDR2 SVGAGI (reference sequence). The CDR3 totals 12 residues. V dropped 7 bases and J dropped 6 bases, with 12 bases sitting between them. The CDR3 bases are TGTGCCAGCATGAGGTCCTGGGCTGAAGCTTTCTTT. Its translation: CASMRSWAEAFF.

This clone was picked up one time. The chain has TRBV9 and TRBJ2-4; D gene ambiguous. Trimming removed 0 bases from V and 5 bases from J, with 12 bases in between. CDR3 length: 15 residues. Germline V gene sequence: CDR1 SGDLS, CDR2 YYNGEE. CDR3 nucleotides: TGTGCCAGCAGCGTAGGAGAAAGCCTCCAAAACATTCAGTACTTC. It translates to CASSVGESLQNIQYF.

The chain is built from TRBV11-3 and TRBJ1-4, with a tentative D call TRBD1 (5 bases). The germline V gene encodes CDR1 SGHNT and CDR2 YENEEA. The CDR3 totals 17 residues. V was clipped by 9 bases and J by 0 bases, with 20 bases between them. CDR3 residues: CARGPLGEIATNEKLFF. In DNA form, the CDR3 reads TGTGCCAGGGGACCCCTCGGAGAAATCGCAACTAATGAAAAACTGTTTTTT.

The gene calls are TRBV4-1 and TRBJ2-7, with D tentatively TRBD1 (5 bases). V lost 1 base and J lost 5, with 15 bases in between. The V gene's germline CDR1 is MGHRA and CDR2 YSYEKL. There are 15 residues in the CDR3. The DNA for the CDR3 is TGCGCCAGCAGCCAAGGGGGCCGGACGCTCGACGAGCAGTACTTC. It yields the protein CASSQGGRTLDEQYF.

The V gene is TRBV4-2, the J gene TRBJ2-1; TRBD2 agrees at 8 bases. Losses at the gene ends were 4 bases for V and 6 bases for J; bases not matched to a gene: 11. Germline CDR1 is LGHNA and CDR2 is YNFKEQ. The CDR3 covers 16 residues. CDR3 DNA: TGTGCCAGCAGCCCTCTGACGGGACTAGGGCCCAATGAGCAGTTCTTC. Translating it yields CASSPLTGLGPNEQFF.